The T cell receptor beta chain described here comes from a study of cytomegalovirus exposure and HLA in healthy donors. Here immunoSEQ multiplex PCR was the method, and the copy in TCRdb shows in-frame clones only, minus some. The table shows 60,000 or so clones, with roughly nine tenths occurring only once. The CDR3 runs to 14 residues. CDR1 and CDR2 from the germline V gene are SQVTM and ANQGSEA. Material: PBMCs. The clonotype comes from a woman in her thirties in good health and CMV-seronegative. The rearrangement uses TRBV29-1 and TRBJ2-1, with 7 bases aligning to TRBD1. The CDR3 is CSVYDRASYNEQFF. CDR3 DNA: TGCAGTGTATACGACAGGGCGTCCTACAATGAGCAGTTCTTC.